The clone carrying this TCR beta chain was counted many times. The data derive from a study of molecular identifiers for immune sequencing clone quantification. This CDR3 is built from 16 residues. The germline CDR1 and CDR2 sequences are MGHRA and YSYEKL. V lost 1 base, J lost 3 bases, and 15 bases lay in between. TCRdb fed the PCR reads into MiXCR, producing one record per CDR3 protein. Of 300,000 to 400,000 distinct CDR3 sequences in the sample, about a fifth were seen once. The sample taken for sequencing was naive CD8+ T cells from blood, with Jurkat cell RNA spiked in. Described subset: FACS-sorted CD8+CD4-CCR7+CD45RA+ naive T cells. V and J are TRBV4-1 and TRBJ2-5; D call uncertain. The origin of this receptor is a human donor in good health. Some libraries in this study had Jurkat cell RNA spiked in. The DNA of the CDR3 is TGCGCCAGCAGCCAAGTCTATCTGGCAGGAGAAGAGACCCAGTACTTC. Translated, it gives CASSQVYLAGEETQYF.